The rows below give T cell receptor beta chains drawn from one sample of a study of CD8 T cells in Susac syndrome. TCRdb analysed the immunoSEQ multiplex PCR reads with MiXCR anew, one entry per CDR3 protein. The table lists about 120,000 distinct CDR3 sequences, about 94% of them singletons. Sequenced input: CD8+ T cells from PBMCs. The receptors shown here come from a human donor with Susac syndrome. The CDR3 runs from the conserved cysteine through the conserved F or W. A D gene is named only where the DNA matches it firmly. Clone size appears in some rows only: once, few, many, or a class for an expanded clone.

TRBV29-1	.	TRBJ1-2	.	CSVVKGETYGYTF	TGCAGCGTCGTCAAGGGGGAGACCTATGGCTACACCTTC
TRBV20-1	TRBD1	TRBJ1-6	.	CSASNDRGSNSPLHF	TGCAGTGCTAGTAATGACAGGGGGTCGAATTCACCCCTCCACTTT
TRBV29-1	TRBD2	TRBJ2-1	.	CSVSGGALSYNEQFF	TGCAGCGTTAGCGGGGGGGCCCTCTCATACAATGAGCAGTTCTTC
TRBV3-1	.	TRBJ2-3	.	CASSQAPRRGARDTQYF	TGTGCCAGCAGCCAAGCCCCCCGGCGGGGCGCTAGGGATACGCAGTATTTT
TRBV2	.	TRBJ2-1	.	CASSVLGSSYNEQFF	TGTGCCAGCAGTGTTCTTGGGAGCTCCTACAATGAGCAGTTCTTC
TRBV29-1	.	TRBJ2-7	.	CSVELVTLPYEQYF	TGCAGCGTTGAACTTGTCACATTACCCTACGAGCAGTACTTC
TRBV7-9	TRBD1	TRBJ2-5	.	CASSSLGGRETQYF	TGTGCCAGCAGCTCCCTAGGGGGCCGTGAGACCCAGTACTTC
TRBV7-9	TRBD1	TRBJ2-7	.	CASGGTGDYEQYF	TGTGCCAGCGGAGGGACAGGTGATTACGAGCAGTACTTC
TRBV29-1	.	TRBJ1-1	.	CSGRGGINTEAFF	TGCAGTGGGAGGGGAGGGATAAACACTGAAGCTTTCTTT
TRBV2	.	TRBJ2-3	.	CASRGDNTDTQYF	TGTGCCAGCAGAGGGGACAACACAGATACGCAGTATTTT
TRBV29-1	.	TRBJ2-7	.	CSVEGPLGYEQYF	TGCAGCGTTGAAGGACCTCTGGGCTACGAGCAGTACTTC
TRBV5-4	.	TRBJ1-5	.	CASSRDEDNQPQHF	TGTGCCAGCAGCCGGGACGAAGACAATCAGCCCCAGCATTTT
TRBV20-1	.	TRBJ1-1	.	CSARSVRVNTEAFF	TGCAGTGCTAGGTCTGTCAGGGTGAACACTGAAGCTTTCTTT
TRBV29-1	.	TRBJ1-2	.	CSVEVEFGYTF	TGCAGCGTTGAAGTTGAATTTGGCTACACCTTC
TRBV7-2	TRBD1	TRBJ1-2	many	CASELMGTDYGYTF	TGTGCCAGCGAGTTAATGGGGACAGACTATGGCTACACCTTC
TRBV12-3/TRBV12-4	.	TRBJ1-3	.	CASSFPLGGIGNTIYF	TGTGCCAGCAGTTTCCCTCTAGGGGGTATCGGAAACACCATATATTTT
TRBV15	TRBD2	TRBJ2-7	once	CATSRPGLAEPYEQYF	TGTGCCACCAGCAGACCGGGACTAGCGGAGCCTTACGAGCAGTACTTC
TRBV19	.	TRBJ2-6	.	CASSILQLSGANVLTF	TGTGCCAGTAGTATCCTCCAGTTGTCTGGGGCCAACGTCCTGACTTTC
TRBV12-5	.	TRBJ1-5	.	CASGFGQPQHF	TGTGCTAGTGGTTTTGGCCAGCCCCAGCATTTT
TRBV6-5	.	TRBJ1-1	.	CASRGGWSTEAFF	TGTGCCAGCAGGGGCGGTTGGAGCACTGAAGCTTTCTTT
TRBV4-3	TRBD2	TRBJ2-1	.	CASSQGLAREQFF	TGCGCCAGCAGCCAAGGACTAGCAAGGGAGCAGTTCTTC
TRBV20-1	.	TRBJ2-3	.	CSARYSDSPDTQYF	TGCAGTGCTAGATATAGTGATAGCCCAGATACGCAGTATTTT
TRBV5-6	.	TRBJ1-2	.	CASSLAGENGYTF	TGTGCCAGCAGCTTGGCCGGGGAAAATGGCTACACCTTC
TRBV4-3	TRBD1	TRBJ1-1	once	CASSQDPTDRGAQAFF	TGCGCCAGCAGCCAAGACCCCACGGACAGGGGCGCGCAAGCTTTCTTT
TRBV7-9	.	TRBJ1-1	.	CASSSPGGLRTEAFF	TGTGCCAGCAGCTCCCCCGGGGGGTTAAGAACTGAAGCTTTCTTT
TRBV7-9	TRBD1	TRBJ2-5	.	CASSLQGEETQYF	TGTGCCAGCAGCTTGCAGGGGGAAGAGACCCAGTACTTC
TRBV13	.	TRBJ1-1	.	CATTTGLEAFF	TGTGCCACCACCACAGGGCTGGAAGCTTTCTTT
TRBV30	TRBD1	TRBJ2-3	once	CAWSDGTGSWDTQYF	TGTGCCTGGAGTGACGGGACAGGGTCTTGGGATACGCAGTATTTT
TRBV5-6	TRBD2	TRBJ2-1	.	CASSFYSGEQFF	TGTGCCAGCAGCTTTTATAGCGGGGAGCAGTTCTTC
TRBV18	TRBD1	TRBJ1-1	.	CASSRDRMPNTEAFF	TGTGCCAGCTCCCGGGACAGAATGCCTAACACTGAAGCTTTCTTT
TRBV27	.	TRBJ1-5	.	CASSLEGPNQPQHF	TGTGCCAGCAGTTTAGAGGGTCCCAATCAGCCCCAGCATTTT
TRBV6-5	TRBD2	TRBJ2-1	.	CASSSGLAGKVEQFF	TGTGCCAGCAGTTCGGGACTAGCGGGAAAAGTTGAGCAGTTCTTC
TRBV7-9	TRBD1	TRBJ1-1	.	CASSPGQGRTEAFF	TGTGCCAGCAGCCCGGGACAGGGGCGGACTGAAGCTTTCTTT
TRBV7-9	.	TRBJ2-2	.	CASSSDAGAQRELFF	TGTGCCAGCAGCTCGGATGCGGGGGCGCAGAGGGAGCTGTTTTTT
TRBV7-7	TRBD1	TRBJ2-3	.	CASSPTGTGTDTQYF	TGTGCTAGCAGCCCAACCGGGACAGGGACAGATACGCAGTATTTT
TRBV29-1	TRBD1	TRBJ1-2	.	CSVEVGQGVRGYGYTF	TGCAGCGTTGAAGTTGGACAGGGGGTTCGAGGTTATGGCTACACCTTC
TRBV29-1	TRBD1	TRBJ2-3	.	CSVEGITEGAGTDTQYF	TGCAGCGTTGAGGGTATCACCGAGGGGGCCGGCACAGATACGCAGTATTTT
TRBV19	TRBD1	TRBJ2-4	.	CASSLAGRGSDIQYF	TGTGCCAGTAGTTTGGCGGGCAGGGGGTCGGACATTCAGTACTTC
TRBV30	.	TRBJ1-5	.	CAWSVGDTSNQPQHF	TGTGCCTGGAGTGTGGGTGACACTAGCAATCAGCCCCAGCATTTT
TRBV6-5	.	TRBJ2-7	.	CASSPTGITYEQYF	TGTGCCAGCAGCCCGACAGGCATAACCTACGAGCAGTACTTC
TRBV29-1	TRBD2	TRBJ2-3	.	CSVAGTSGGIRTDTQYF	TGCAGCGTCGCCGGGACTAGCGGGGGTATACGCACAGATACGCAGTATTTT
TRBV4-3	TRBD2	TRBJ2-1	.	CASSQESGLAGRYNEQFF	TGCGCCAGCAGCCAAGAATCGGGACTAGCGGGGAGGTACAATGAGCAGTTCTTC
TRBV30	TRBD1	TRBJ1-4	.	CAWNDRAGEKLFF	TGTGCCTGGAATGACAGGGCGGGTGAAAAACTGTTTTTT
TRBV9	TRBD2	TRBJ2-1	.	CASSTRGGAYNEQFF	TGTGCCAGCAGCACCCGGGGGGGGGCGTACAATGAGCAGTTCTTC
TRBV9	.	TRBJ1-1	.	CASSVGRGNTEAFF	TGTGCCAGCAGCGTAGGAAGGGGAAACACTGAAGCTTTCTTT
TRBV29-1	.	TRBJ1-1	.	CSVAGSTEAFF	TGCAGCGTTGCAGGGAGCACTGAAGCTTTCTTT
TRBV29-1	.	TRBJ2-5	.	CSVEDRSKTPRETQYF	TGCAGCGTTGAAGATCGGTCCAAAACCCCCCGGGAGACCCAGTACTTC
TRBV6-2/TRBV6-3	TRBD1	TRBJ1-1	.	CASSQGAMNTEAFF	TGTGCCAGCTCACAGGGGGCGATGAACACTGAAGCTTTCTTT